These T cell receptor beta chains were read from a single sample in a study of PD-1 blockade in classical Hodgkin lymphoma. Only in-frame clones appear in the TCRdb table, and some are missing; sequencing was by immunoSEQ multiplex PCR. The table shows some 8,800 clones, with roughly four fifths occurring only once. The specimen was CD8+ T cells from blood, collected before the fourth cycle of nivolumab. The receptors originated from a human donor with classical Hodgkin lymphoma. CDR3s include the opening cysteine and the closing phenylalanine or tryptophan. A D gene is named only where the DNA matches it firmly. Some rows have no size entry. The others give once, few or many, or a class for an expanded clone.

TRBJ2-5 . TRBV5-4 . CASSLDGQETQYF TGTGCCAGCAGCTTGGATGGCCAAGAGACCCAGTACTTC
TRBJ1-2 few TRBV27 TRBD1 CASSPGGWDYGYTF TGTGCCAGCAGTCCAGGGGGATGGGACTATGGCTACACCTTC
TRBJ1-1 . TRBV29-1 . CSVGDSTEAFF TGCAGCGTTGGGGACTCGACTGAAGCTTTCTTT
TRBJ2-1 . TRBV5-4 . CASSGSTYNEQFF TGTGCCAGCAGCGGTTCGACCTACAATGAGCAGTTCTTC
TRBJ1-1 . TRBV7-2 . CASSFGGILNTEAFF TGTGCCAGCAGCTTTGGAGGGATCCTGAACACTGAAGCTTTCTTT
TRBJ1-5 few TRBV19 . CASTGAGLPQHF TGTGCCAGTACAGGGGCCGGTCTACCCCAGCATTTT
TRBJ2-3 . TRBV6-4 TRBD2 CASSKAGAGEADTQYF TGTGCCAGCAGCAAGGCCGGCGCGGGGGAAGCAGATACGCAGTATTTT
TRBJ1-1 . TRBV28 . CASSSRGTTEAFF TGTGCCAGCAGTTCCAGGGGAACCACTGAAGCTTTCTTT
TRBJ2-2 few TRBV27 . CASSFYAGELFF TGTGCCAGCAGTTTTTACGCCGGGGAGCTGTTTTTT
TRBJ1-1 . TRBV5-5 . CASSPVPYMNTEAFF TGTGCCAGCAGCCCCGTGCCGTACATGAACACTGAAGCTTTCTTT
TRBJ1-4 . TRBV23-1 . CASSQPISRGGTNEKLFF TGCGCCAGCAGTCAACCAATAAGCAGGGGAGGTACTAATGAAAAACTGTTTTTT
TRBJ2-5 . TRBV5-4 . CASSLHGGTEETQYF TGTGCCAGCAGCTTGCACGGGGGCACAGAAGAGACCCAGTACTTC
TRBJ1-6 few TRBV4-1 . CASSQERAISSSPLHF TGCGCCAGCAGCCAAGAGCGGGCCATCTCGTCCTCACCCCTCCACTTT
TRBJ2-1 . TRBV7-2 . CASSSNPSYIAHEQFF TGTGCCAGCAGCTCGAATCCTAGCTATATCGCTCATGAGCAGTTCTTC
TRBJ2-3 . TRBV6-4 . CASSDQAGASTQYF TGTGCCAGCAGTGACCAAGCAGGGGCGAGTACGCAGTATTTT
TRBJ1-2 . TRBV9 TRBD1 CASSVHSRPRGLHPYGYTF TGTGCCAGCAGCGTACACTCCCGGCCCAGGGGGCTCCATCCCTATGGCTACACCTTC
TRBJ1-6 . TRBV28 . CASSLGGLGNSPLHF TGTGCCAGCAGTTTGGGGGGCTTGGGTAATTCACCCCTCCACTTT
TRBJ1-1 . TRBV4-2 . CASSLSSLNTEAFF TGTGCCAGCAGCTTAAGCAGTTTGAACACTGAAGCTTTCTTT
TRBJ1-1 . TRBV5-1 . CASSAYRSLNTEAFF TGCGCCAGCAGCGCATACAGGAGCTTGAACACTGAAGCTTTCTTT
TRBJ1-2 . TRBV29-1 . CSVADGYTF TGCAGCGTTGCCGACGGCTACACCTTC
TRBJ1-4 . TRBV9 . CASSPPGGSAEKLFF TGTGCCAGCAGCCCCCCTGGGGGATCGGCTGAAAAACTGTTTTTT
TRBJ2-6 . TRBV7-8 . CAIRRGTGANVLTF TGTGCCATCCGGAGAGGGACTGGGGCCAACGTCCTGACTTTC
TRBJ2-7 . TRBV15 . CATSRGLQTYEQYF TGTGCCACCAGCAGAGGTCTTCAGACCTACGAGCAGTACTTC
TRBJ2-5 . TRBV5-6 . CASSLAPEYPETQYF TGTGCCAGCAGCTTGGCCCCGGAGTACCCAGAGACCCAGTACTTC
TRBJ2-1 . TRBV7-8 . CASSPPEDFRGNEQFF TGTGCCAGCAGCCCCCCAGAGGATTTTAGGGGGAATGAGCAGTTCTTC
TRBJ2-7 . TRBV28 . CASSPVPRREVSEQYF TGTGCCAGCAGTCCCGTTCCCCGCAGGGAGGTCTCCGAGCAGTACTTC